This T cell receptor (beta chain) was obtained from a study of CXCR3-negative and CXCR3-positive naive CD8 T cells. Study-level results: PBMCs showed partially decreased CXCR3 expression after cryopreservation, and most assays used fresh PBMCs. TRB CDR3s of CXCR3-positive naive cells were more hydrophobic than those of CXCR3-negative naive cells. Researchers reported similar TRBV-TRBJ usage in naive CXCR3-negative and CXCR3-positive cells, though memory differed. Both naive subsets carried similar amounts of surface CD5, so TCR strength was inferred from TRB CDR3 properties.

5' RACE with UMI labels generated the TRB cDNA libraries. TCRdb re-called the 5' RACE reads and shows each CDR3 protein once, DNA omitted. This repertoire comprises 140,000 to 150,000 distinct CDR3 sequences; its ten largest clones make up around 0.28%. Note on this clonotype: Its specificity is not known.

The CDR3 totals 18 residues. Germline V lookup: CDR1 SQVTM, CDR2 ANQGSEA. The chain combines TRBV29-1 with TRBJ2-3; TCRdb's D gene call, TRBD1, goes unchecked for lack of DNA. Specimen: naive CXCR3+ CD8+ T cells from blood. Specified subset: CD45RO-CCR7+CD27+CD95- naive CD8+ T cells expressing CXCR3 (TNR3+). This clonotype was obtained from a human donor in good health. Some clones in this sample may be carry-over from other donors' samples. CDR3 protein: CSSSRDRGDPTSADTQYF.